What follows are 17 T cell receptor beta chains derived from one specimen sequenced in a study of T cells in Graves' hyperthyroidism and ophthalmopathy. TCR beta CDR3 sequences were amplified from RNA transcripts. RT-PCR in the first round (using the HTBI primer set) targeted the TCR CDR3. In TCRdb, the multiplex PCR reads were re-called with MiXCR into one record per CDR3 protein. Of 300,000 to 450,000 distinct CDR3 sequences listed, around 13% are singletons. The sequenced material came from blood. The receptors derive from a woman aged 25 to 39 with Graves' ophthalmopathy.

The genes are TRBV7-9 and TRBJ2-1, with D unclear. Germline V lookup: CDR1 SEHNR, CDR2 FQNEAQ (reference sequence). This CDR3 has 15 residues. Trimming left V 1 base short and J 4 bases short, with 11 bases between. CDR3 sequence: CASSLGWSEYNEQFF. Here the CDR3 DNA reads TGTGCCAGCAGCTTAGGATGGTCAGAGTACAATGAGCAGTTCTTC.

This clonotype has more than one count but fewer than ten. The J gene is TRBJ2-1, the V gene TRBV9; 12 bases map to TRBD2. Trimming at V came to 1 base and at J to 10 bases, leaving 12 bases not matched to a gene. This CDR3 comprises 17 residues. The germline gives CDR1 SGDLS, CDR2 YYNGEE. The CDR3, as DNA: TGTGCCAGCAGCGTAAAGGCTAGCGGGGGGGGCTCGGGAGAGCAGTTCTTC. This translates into CASSVKASGGGSGEQFF.

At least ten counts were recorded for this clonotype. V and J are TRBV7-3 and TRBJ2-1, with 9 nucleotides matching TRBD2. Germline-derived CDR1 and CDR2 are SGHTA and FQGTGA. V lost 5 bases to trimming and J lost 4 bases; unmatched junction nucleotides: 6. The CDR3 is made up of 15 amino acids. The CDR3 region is CASSKLAGLYNEQFF. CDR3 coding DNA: TGTGCCAGCAGCAAACTAGCGGGCCTGTACAATGAGCAGTTCTTC.

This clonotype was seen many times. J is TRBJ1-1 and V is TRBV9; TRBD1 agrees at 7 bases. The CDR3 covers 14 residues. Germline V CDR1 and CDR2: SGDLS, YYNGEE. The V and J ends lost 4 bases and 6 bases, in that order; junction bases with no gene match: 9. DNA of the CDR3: TGTGCCAGCAGCACCCTAGGAGGGGGCCCTGAAGCTTTCTTT. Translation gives CASSTLGGGPEAFF.

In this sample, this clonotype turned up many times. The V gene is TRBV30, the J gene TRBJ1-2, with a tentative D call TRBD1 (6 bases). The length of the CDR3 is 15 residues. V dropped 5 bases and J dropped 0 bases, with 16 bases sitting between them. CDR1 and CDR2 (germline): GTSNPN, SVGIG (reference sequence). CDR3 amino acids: CAWDPRTVTNYGYTF. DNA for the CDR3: TGTGCCTGGGATCCCAGGACAGTTACTAACTATGGCTACACCTTC. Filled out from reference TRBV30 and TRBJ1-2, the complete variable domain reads SQTIHQWPATLVQPVGSPLSLECTVEGTSNPNLYWYRQAAGRGLQLLFYSVGIGQISSEVPQNLSASRPQDRQFILSSKKLLLSDSGFYLCAWDPRTVTNYGYTFGSGTRLTVV.

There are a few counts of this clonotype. The CDR3, as DNA: TGTGCCAGTAGTATTGGAGCTAGCGGGAGTTCCTACGAGCAGTACTTC. As protein: CASSIGASGSSYEQYF. J is TRBJ2-7 and V is TRBV19; TRBD2 agrees at 10 bases. The germline CDR1 and CDR2 sequences are LNHDA and SQIVND (reference sequence). CDR3 length equals 16 residues. V gave up 3 bases and J gave up 1 base; unmatched junction bases: 6.

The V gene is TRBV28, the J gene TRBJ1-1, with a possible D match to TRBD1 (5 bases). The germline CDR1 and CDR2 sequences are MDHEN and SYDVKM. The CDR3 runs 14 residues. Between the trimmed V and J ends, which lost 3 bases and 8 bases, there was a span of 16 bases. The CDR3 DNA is TGTGCCAGCAGTTTCCAGCCCGGGGGGTCCGAAGCTTTCTTT. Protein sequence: CASSFQPGGSEAFF.

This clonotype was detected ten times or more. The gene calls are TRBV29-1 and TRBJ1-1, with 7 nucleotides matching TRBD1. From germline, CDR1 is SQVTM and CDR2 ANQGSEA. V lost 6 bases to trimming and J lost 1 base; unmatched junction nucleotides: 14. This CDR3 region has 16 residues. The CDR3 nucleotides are TGCAGCGTCAGTGGCAGACAGGGAAGATCGAACACTGAAGCTTTCTTT. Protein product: CSVSGRQGRSNTEAFF.

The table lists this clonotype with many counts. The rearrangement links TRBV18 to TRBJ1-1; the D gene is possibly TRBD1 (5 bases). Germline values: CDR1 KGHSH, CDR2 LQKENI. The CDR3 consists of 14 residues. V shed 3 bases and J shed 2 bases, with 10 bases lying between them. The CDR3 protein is CASSPRQHNTEAFF. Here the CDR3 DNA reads TGTGCCAGCTCACCTCGACAGCATAACACTGAAGCTTTCTTT.

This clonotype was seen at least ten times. CDR3 sequence: CASSESGNEQYF. The CDR3 DNA follows: TGTGCCAGCAGTGAGTCGGGGAACGAGCAGTACTTC. The chain has TRBV6-1 and TRBJ2-7; D may be TRBD2 (5 bases). V lost 3 bases, J lost 5 bases, and 8 bases lay in between. CDR1 and CDR2 (germline): MNHNS, SASEGT. The CDR3 is 12 amino acids.

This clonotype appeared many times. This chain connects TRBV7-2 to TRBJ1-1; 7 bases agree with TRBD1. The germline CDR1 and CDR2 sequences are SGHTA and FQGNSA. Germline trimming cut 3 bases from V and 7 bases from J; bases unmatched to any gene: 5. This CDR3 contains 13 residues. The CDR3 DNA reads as TGTGCCAGCAGCTTGCTGCAGGGGGGTGAAGCTTTCTTT. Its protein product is CASSLLQGGEAFF. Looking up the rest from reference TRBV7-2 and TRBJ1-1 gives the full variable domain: GAGVSQSPSNKVTEKGKDVELRCDPISGHTALYWYRQSLGQGLEFLIYFQGNSAPDKSGLPSDRFSAERTGGSVSTLTIQRTQQEDSAVYLCASSLLQGGEAFFGQGTRLTVV.

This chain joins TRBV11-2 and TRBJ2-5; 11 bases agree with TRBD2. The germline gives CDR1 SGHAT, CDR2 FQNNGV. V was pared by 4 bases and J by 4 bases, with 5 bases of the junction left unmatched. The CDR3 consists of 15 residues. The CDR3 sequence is CASSSRGTSGETQYF. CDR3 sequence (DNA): TGTGCCAGCAGCTCCAGAGGGACTAGCGGAGAGACCCAGTACTTC. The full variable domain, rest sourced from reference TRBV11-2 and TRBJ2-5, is EAGVAQSPRYKIIEKRQSVAFWCNPISGHATLYWYQQILGQGPKLLIQFQNNGVVDDSQLPKDRFSAERLKGVDSTLKIQPAKLEDSAVYLCASSSRGTSGETQYFGPGTRLLVL.

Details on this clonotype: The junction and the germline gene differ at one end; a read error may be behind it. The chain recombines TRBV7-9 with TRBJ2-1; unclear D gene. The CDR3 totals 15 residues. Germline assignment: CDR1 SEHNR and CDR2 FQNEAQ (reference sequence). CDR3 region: CACSLEPRTYNEQFF. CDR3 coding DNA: TGTGCCTGCAGCTTAGAGCCTAGAACCTACAATGAGCAGTTCTTC.

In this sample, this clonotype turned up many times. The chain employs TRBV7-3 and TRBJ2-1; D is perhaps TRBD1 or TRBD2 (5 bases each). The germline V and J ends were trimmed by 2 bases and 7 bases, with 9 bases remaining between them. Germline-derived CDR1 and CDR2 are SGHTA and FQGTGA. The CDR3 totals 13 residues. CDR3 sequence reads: CASSLGRQNEQFF. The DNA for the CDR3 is TGTGCCAGCAGCTTAGGGAGACAGAATGAGCAGTTCTTC.

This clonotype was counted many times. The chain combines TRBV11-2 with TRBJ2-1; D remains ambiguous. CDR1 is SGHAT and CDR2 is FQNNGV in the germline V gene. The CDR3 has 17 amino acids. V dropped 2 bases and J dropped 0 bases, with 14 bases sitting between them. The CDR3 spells CASSLRAQASSYNEQFF. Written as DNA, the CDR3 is TGTGCCAGCAGCTTAAGGGCGCAGGCGAGCTCCTACAATGAGCAGTTCTTC.

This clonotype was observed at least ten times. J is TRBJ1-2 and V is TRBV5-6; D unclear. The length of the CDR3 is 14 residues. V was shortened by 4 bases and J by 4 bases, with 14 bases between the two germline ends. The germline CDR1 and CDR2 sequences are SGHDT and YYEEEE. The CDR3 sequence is CASSLWEASYGYTF. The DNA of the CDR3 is TGTGCCAGCAGCCTCTGGGAGGCCTCCTATGGCTACACCTTC.

The CDR3, as DNA: TGTGCCAGCAGCATCTATATCGGGGGGGCGGTCGGAAAGGAGCAGTTCTTC. Protein: CASSIYIGGAVGKEQFF. V and J are TRBV5-6 and TRBJ2-1; 8 bases are a match to TRBD2. Germline V gene lookup returns CDR1 SGHDT and CDR2 YYEEEE. The CDR3 extends over 17 amino acids. V lost 4 bases to trimming and J lost 10 bases; unmatched junction nucleotides: 19.